A selection of T cell receptor beta chains follows, all from one sample in a study of radiation and T cells in renal cell carcinoma. Clones were read by immunoSEQ multiplex PCR, and TCRdb kept only the in-frame ones, dropping some. The table includes 130,000 to 150,000 clones, 65% to 90% detected once. Specimen: blood, collected from a patient whose treatment included radiotherapy and nephrectomy. These TCRs come from a woman in her forties or fifties with renal cell carcinoma. The CDR3 runs from the conserved cysteine through the conserved F or W. Each record gives: D gene, clone size, J gene, V gene, CDR3 protein, CDR3 DNA. A D gene is named only where the DNA matches it firmly. Clone size appears in some rows only: once, few, many, or a class for an expanded clone.

TRBD1 | - | TRBJ2-3 | TRBV7-2 | CASSFNGQGAGDTQYF | TGTGCCAGCAGCTTTAACGGACAGGGGGCTGGAGATACGCAGTATTTT
- | - | TRBJ2-3 | TRBV4-3 | CASSQGGAGGIDTQYF | TGCGCCAGCAGCCAAGGAGGGGCCGGGGGCATTGATACGCAGTATTTT
TRBD2 | - | TRBJ2-1 | TRBV7-8 | CASSRTSSAYNEQFF | TGTGCCAGCAGCCGGACTAGTTCGGCCTACAATGAGCAGTTCTTC
- | few | TRBJ1-2 | TRBV10-3 | CAISDQGRGYTF | TGTGCCATCAGTGACCAAGGGCGCGGCTACACCTTC
- | - | TRBJ1-1 | TRBV28 | CASSLRVNTEAFF | TGTGCCAGCAGTTTGAGGGTGAACACTGAAGCTTTCTTT
- | - | TRBJ2-7 | TRBV11-2 | CASTPSPGRTSYEQYF | TGTGCCAGCACCCCATCCCCCGGACGGACCTCCTACGAGCAGTACTTC
- | - | TRBJ2-1 | TRBV7-2 | CASSLDWTINEQFF | TGTGCCAGCAGCTTAGACTGGACCATCAATGAGCAGTTCTTC
- | - | TRBJ1-3 | TRBV6-1 | CASSEFGWARSGNTIYF | TGTGCCAGCAGTGAATTCGGATGGGCGAGGTCTGGAAACACCATATATTTT
TRBD1 | once | TRBJ2-1 | TRBV4-1 | CASSPPDRAFHEQFF | TGCGCCAGCAGCCCACCGGACAGGGCGTTTCATGAGCAGTTCTTC
- | - | TRBJ2-1 | TRBV9 | CASSPLVNSYNEQFF | TGTGCCAGCAGCCCATTAGTTAATTCCTACAATGAGCAGTTCTTC
TRBD1 | - | TRBJ2-7 | TRBV4-3 | CASSQQTGTGYEQYF | TGCGCCAGCAGCCAGCAAACCGGGACAGGGTACGAGCAGTACTTC
- | - | TRBJ2-7 | TRBV18 | CASSPPGTSYEQYF | TGTGCCAGCTCACCACCCGGGACTTCCTACGAGCAGTACTTC
TRBD1 | - | TRBJ2-2 | TRBV4-3 | CASSQERTGGFATNTGELFF | TGCGCCAGCAGCCAAGAGAGAACAGGGGGTTTTGCCACAAACACCGGGGAGCTGTTTTTT
TRBD1 | once | TRBJ2-6 | TRBV19 | CASSQATGASGANVLTF | TGTGCCAGTAGTCAAGCCACAGGGGCATCTGGGGCCAACGTCCTGACTTTC
- | - | TRBJ2-2 | TRBV4-3 | CASSQQQVGELFF | TGCGCCAGCAGCCAGCAACAGGTGGGGGAGCTGTTTTTT
- | - | TRBJ2-7 | TRBV20-1 | CSAILEEQYF | TGCAGTGCTATTCTGGAGGAGCAGTACTTC
- | - | TRBJ1-6 | TRBV2 | CASKGGDGNSPLHF | TGTGCCAGCAAGGGGGGGGACGGTAATTCACCCCTCCACTTT